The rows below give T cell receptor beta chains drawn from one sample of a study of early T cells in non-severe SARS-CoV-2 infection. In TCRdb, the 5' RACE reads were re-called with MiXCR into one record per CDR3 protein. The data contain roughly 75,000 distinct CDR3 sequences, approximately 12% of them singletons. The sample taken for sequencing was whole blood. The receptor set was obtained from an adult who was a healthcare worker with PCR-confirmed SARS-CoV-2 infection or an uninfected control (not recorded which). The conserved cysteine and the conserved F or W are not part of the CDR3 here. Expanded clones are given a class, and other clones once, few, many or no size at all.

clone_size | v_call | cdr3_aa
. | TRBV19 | ASSLAGLLGTQY
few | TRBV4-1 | ASSRQARGDYEQY
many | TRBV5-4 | ASRTGTSGSTDTQY
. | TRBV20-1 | SARPGQGLIGNQPQH
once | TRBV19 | ASSIGGRRLAGYNEQF
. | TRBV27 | ASGPLGGGNEKLF
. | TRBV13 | ASSLDRGGATF
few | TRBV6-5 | ASSYGQPNTGELF
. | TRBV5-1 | ASRTGGDSYNEQF
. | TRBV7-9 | ASGERAGATDTQY
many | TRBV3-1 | ASSLGQGTYEQY
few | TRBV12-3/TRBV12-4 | ASSAQAGVGGTEAF
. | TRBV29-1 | SGRASYNEQF
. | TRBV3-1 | ASSPRMTSESTGELF
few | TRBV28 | ASSFPRTGELF
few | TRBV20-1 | SARYPSSYEQY
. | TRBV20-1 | SADSGQQYNEQF
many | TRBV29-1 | SVRGYEQF
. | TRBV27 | ANPTGVLNTEAF